A single sample gave rise to the 20 T cell receptor beta chains below, sequenced in a study of blood T cell repertoires in COVID-19. Sequencing used immunoSEQ multiplex PCR; TCRdb keeps in-frame clones, though not all of them. Found here are 70,000 to 85,000 clones, around 80% of them singletons; the top ten hold roughly a sixth. Source material: peripheral blood. These receptors came from a woman older than 75 with acute or convalescent COVID-19.

J is TRBJ2-2 and V is TRBV30; 12 nucleotides match TRBD1. Germline loops: CDR1 GTSNPN, CDR2 SVGIG (reference sequence). The CDR3 is 17 amino acids. V shed 2 bases and J 8 bases; nucleotides not matched to a gene: 12. CDR3 protein: CAWSPGTGGSTLGELFF. The DNA for the CDR3 is TGTGCCTGGAGTCCCGGGACAGGGGGCTCGACGTTGGGGGAGCTGTTTTTT.

Here the CDR3 DNA reads TGTGCCAGCATCAACCGCCCCGGACAGGGCCAGCCCCAGCATTTT. As protein: CASINRPGQGQPQHF. The chain employs TRBV28 and TRBJ1-5; TRBD1 agrees at 8 bases. Per the germline V gene, CDR1 is MDHEN and CDR2 is SYDVKM. Trimming took 7 bases from V and 7 from J; bases not matched to a gene: 12. The CDR3 totals 15 residues.

J is TRBJ1-5 and V is TRBV10-3; TRBD1 matches 7 bases. Germline V gene data show CDR1 as ENHRY and CDR2 as SYGVKD. CDR3 length equals 14 residues. V lost 11 bases, J lost 2 bases, and 9 bases stayed unmatched. This chain's CDR3 is CAVRQGDGNQPQHF. In nucleotides, the CDR3 is TGTGCCGTCCGACAGGGCGATGGCAATCAGCCCCAGCATTTT.

This clone was seen a handful of times. This chain links TRBV7-2 with TRBJ1-5; no clear D. With 5 bases removed from V and 6 bases from J, the gap between germline ends came to 11 bases. This CDR3 is 13 amino acids long. From germline, CDR1 is SGHTA and CDR2 FQGNSA. The CDR3 nucleotides are TGTGCCAGCAGCCCACGGTTCGGTCAGCCCCAGCATTTT. The encoded protein is CASSPRFGQPQHF.

This clone was seen a single time. This chain connects TRBV18 to TRBJ1-2; 12 bases fit TRBD1. There are 15 residues in the CDR3. The V gene end was trimmed by 3 bases and the J gene end by 4 bases; junction bases not matched to a gene: 3. Germline V lookup: CDR1 KGHSH, CDR2 LQKENI. The CDR3 protein is CASSPGTGGIYGYTF. CDR3 bases: TGTGCCAGCTCACCCGGGACAGGGGGCATCTATGGCTACACCTTC.

The chain is built from TRBV7-8 and TRBJ1-1, with 8 bases that match TRBD1. This CDR3 spans 14 amino acids. With V trimmed by 6 bases and J by 7 bases, 10 bases remained unmatched. The germline V gene has CDR1 SGHVS and CDR2 FQNEAQ. CDR3 sequence: CASRGMQGAVEAFF. CDR3 DNA sequence: TGTGCCAGCAGGGGTATGCAGGGGGCGGTTGAAGCTTTCTTT.

This clone was recorded a few times. This chain uses TRBV24-1 with TRBJ1-5; possibly TRBD1 for D (5 bases). Germline V lookup: CDR1 KGHDR, CDR2 SFDVKD. This CDR3 comprises 13 residues. Trimming removed 10 bases from V and 6 bases from J, with 15 bases in between. This CDR3 is CATTRGVGQPQHF. As DNA, the CDR3 is TGTGCCACGACTCGGGGGGTGGGTCAGCCCCAGCATTTT.

This clone has just a few counts. The rearrangement links TRBV19 to TRBJ1-2, with D possibly being TRBD1 (6 bases). CDR3 length equals 12 residues. The V gene lost 6 bases and the J gene lost 4 bases, with 9 bases spanning the gap. Germline V gene data show CDR1 as LNHDA and CDR2 as SQIVND (reference sequence). This chain's CDR3 is CASSDRRYGYTF. In DNA, the CDR3 is TGTGCCAGTAGCGACAGGCGCTATGGCTACACCTTC. Full variable domain (missing parts from reference TRBV19 and TRBJ1-2): DGGITQSPKYLFRKEGQNVTLSCEQNLNHDAMYWYRQDPGQGLRLIYYSQIVNDFQKGDIAEGYSVSREKKESFPLTVTSAQKNPTAFYLCASSDRRYGYTFGSGTRLTVV.

The chain uses TRBV9 and TRBJ1-1, with 9 positions matching TRBD1. Germline-derived CDR1 and CDR2 are SGDLS and YYNGEE. This CDR3 region has 15 residues. The V gene end was trimmed by 0 bases and the J gene end by 4 bases; junction bases not matched to a gene: 4. The CDR3 spells CASSVVDRGSTEAFF. CDR3 in DNA: TGTGCCAGCAGCGTAGTCGACAGGGGGAGCACTGAAGCTTTCTTT.

This clone was counted a few times. The chain recombines TRBV6-6 with TRBJ2-5; a weak D match, TRBD1 (6 bases). Trimming left V 2 bases short and J 0 bases short, with 7 bases between. The CDR3 totals 14 residues. CDR1 and CDR2 (germline): MNHNY, SVGAGI (reference sequence). The CDR3 coding sequence is TGTGCCAGCAGTTACGGACAGTACCAAGAGACCCAGTACTTC. It encodes CASSYGQYQETQYF.

The chain couples TRBV3-1 (or the pseudogene TRBV3-2) to TRBJ2-1, with D possibly matching TRBD2 (5 bases). Germline CDR1 LGHDT, CDR2 YNNKEL (reference sequence). The CDR3 runs 15 residues. V lost 0 bases, J lost 2 bases, and 8 bases lay in between. The CDR3 bases are TGTGCCAGCAGCCAAGATCCGGGGACCTACAATGAGCAGTTCTTC. Its translation: CASSQDPGTYNEQFF.

This chain connects TRBV3-1 (or the pseudogene TRBV3-2) to TRBJ1-2, with TRBD1 identical over 10 bases. Germline-derived CDR1 and CDR2 are LGHDT and YNNKEL (reference sequence). CDR3 length: 15 amino acids. J was trimmed by 8 bases and V by 3 bases; bases with no gene match: 9. CDR3 sequence reads: CASSHQRQGASGYTF. CDR3 DNA sequence: TGTGCCAGCAGCCACCAGAGACAGGGGGCCAGCGGCTACACCTTC.

The J gene is TRBJ1-1, the V gene TRBV30; D gene uncertain. This CDR3 spans 15 amino acids. From germline, CDR1 is GTSNPN and CDR2 SVGIG (reference sequence). V was trimmed by 0 bases and J by 0 bases, leaving 11 bases between them. The DNA for the CDR3 is TGTGCCTGGAGTGTACGCCTCCCTATGAACACTGAAGCTTTCTTT. Residues: CAWSVRLPMNTEAFF.

The chain uses TRBV4-3 and TRBJ2-2; 8 nucleotides match TRBD2. This CDR3 has 16 amino acids. Germline V gene data show CDR1 as LGHNA and CDR2 as YSLEER. The V gene end was trimmed by 0 bases and the J gene end by 6 bases; junction bases not matched to a gene: 6. The CDR3 nucleotides read TGCGCCAGCAGCCAAGAAAGGACGGGGGGGGCCGGGGAGCTGTTTTTT. Translated, it gives CASSQERTGGAGELFF.

This rearrangement joins TRBV6-5 to TRBJ1-1; D is perhaps TRBD1 (6 bases). The germline V and J ends were trimmed by 9 bases and 10 bases, with 18 bases remaining between them. The CDR3 totals 12 residues. Germline lookup yields CDR1 MNHEY and CDR2 SVGAGI. The CDR3 nucleotides are TGTGCCAGTTGTTCCTTGGGACAAGGAGCTTTCTTT. Amino acids: CASCSLGQGAFF.

This clone appeared a few times. This chain connects TRBV25-1 to TRBJ2-6; maybe TRBD2 (7 bases). In germline, CDR1 is MGHDK, CDR2 SYGVNS. V was shortened by 3 bases and J by 4 bases, with 13 bases between the two germline ends. The CDR3 has 16 residues. In DNA form, the CDR3 reads TGTGCCAGCAGTGACAGGGGAGGGTCCGGGGCCAACGTCCTGACTTTC. It codes for CASSDRGGSGANVLTF. The complete variable domain, with remaining parts taken from reference TRBV25-1 and TRBJ2-6, reads EADIYQTPRYLVIGTGKKITLECSQTMGHDKMYWYQQDPGMELHLIHYSYGVNSTEKGDLSSESTVSRIRTEHFPLTLESARPSHTSQYLCASSDRGGSGANVLTFGAGSRLTVL.

The chain joins TRBV3-1 (or the pseudogene TRBV3-2) to TRBJ1-6; D may be TRBD1 (6 bases). Trimming removed 0 bases at V and 10 bases at J, with 10 bases between. CDR1 is LGHDT, CDR2 YNNKEL, per germline (reference sequence). The CDR3 has 14 amino acids. CDR3 loop: CASSQDRGRSPLHF. The CDR3 DNA is TGTGCCAGCAGCCAAGATAGGGGGAGATCACCCCTCCACTTT.

The J gene is TRBJ2-5, the V gene TRBV10-2; tentative D call: TRBD2 (7 bases). The V gene's germline CDR1 is WSHSY and CDR2 SAAADI. V shed 6 bases and J shed 5 bases, with 19 bases lying between them. The CDR3 consists of 15 residues. The CDR3 nucleotides are TGCGCCAGCAGAGACCTGAGGGGGGGCGGGGAGACCCAGTACTTC. Residues: CASRDLRGGGETQYF.

This chain joins TRBV19 and TRBJ2-2, with 7 nucleotides matching TRBD1. Germline lookup yields CDR1 LNHDA and CDR2 SQIVND (reference sequence). With 9 bases clipped from V and 0 bases from J, the junction kept 7 bases outside the gene matches. The CDR3 spans 15 residues. The DNA for the CDR3 is TGTGCCAGCTTGACAGGGCCAGCGAACACCGGGGAGCTGTTTTTT. Amino acids: CASLTGPANTGELFF.

This clone has just a few counts. The J gene is TRBJ2-1, the V gene TRBV5-6; D is perhaps TRBD1 (5 bases). This CDR3 is 17 amino acids long. Looked up from germline, CDR1 is SGHDT and CDR2 is YYEEEE. V lost 4 bases and J lost 6, with 23 bases in between. CDR3 in DNA: TGTGCCAGCAGCGTCGGTCCCGACAGAAGTTTGGTCAATGAGCAGTTCTTC. This gives the protein CASSVGPDRSLVNEQFF. Based on the CDR3 plus reference TRBV5-6 and TRBJ2-1, the full variable domain is DAGVTQSPTHLIKTRGQQVTLRCSPKSGHDTVSWYQQALGQGPQFIFQYYEEEERQRGNFPDRFSGHQFPNYSSELNVNALLLGDSALYLCASSVGPDRSLVNEQFFGPGTRLTVL.